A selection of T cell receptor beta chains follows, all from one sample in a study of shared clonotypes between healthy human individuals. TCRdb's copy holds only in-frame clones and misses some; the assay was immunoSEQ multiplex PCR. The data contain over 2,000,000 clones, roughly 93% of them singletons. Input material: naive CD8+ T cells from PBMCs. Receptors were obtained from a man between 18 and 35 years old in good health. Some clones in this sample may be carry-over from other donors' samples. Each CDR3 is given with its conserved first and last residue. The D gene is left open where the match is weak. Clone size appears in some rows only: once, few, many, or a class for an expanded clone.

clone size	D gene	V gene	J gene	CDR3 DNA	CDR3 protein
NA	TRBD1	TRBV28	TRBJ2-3	TGTGCCAGCAGTTCGGACAGGGGAGCAGATACGCAGTATTTT	CASSSDRGADTQYF
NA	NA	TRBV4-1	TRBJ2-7	TGCGCCAGCAGCCAAGATAGAACCTACGAGCAGTACTTC	CASSQDRTYEQYF
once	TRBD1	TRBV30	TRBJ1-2	TGTGCCTGGAGTGTAGGAACAGGGGGCTATGGCTACACCTTC	CAWSVGTGGYGYTF
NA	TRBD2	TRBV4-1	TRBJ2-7	TGCGCCAGCAGGACCGGGACTAGCGGGATTCACGAGCAGTACTTC	CASRTGTSGIHEQYF
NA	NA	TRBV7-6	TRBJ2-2	TGTGCCAGCAGCGCAAATTGGCCCGGGGAGCTGTTTTTT	CASSANWPGELFF
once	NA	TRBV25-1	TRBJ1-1	TGTGCCAGCACCCCCAGGAAGGGAAGGGGTTGGGACACTGAAGCTTTCTTT	CASTPRKGRGWDTEAFF
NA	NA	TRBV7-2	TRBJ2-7	TGTGCCAGCAGCTTAAAACTGGGGGCGGGAATCTACGAGCAGTACTTC	CASSLKLGAGIYEQYF
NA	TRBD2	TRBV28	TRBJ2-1	TGTGCCAGCAGTGGGCAGCGGGAGGGCTTCTACAATGAGCAGTTCTTC	CASSGQREGFYNEQFF
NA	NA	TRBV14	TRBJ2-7	TGTGCCAGCAGGGGAGGGGGTACCTACGAGCAGTACTTC	CASRGGGTYEQYF
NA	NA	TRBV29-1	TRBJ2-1	TGCAGCGCCTGTTCCTGGGACGAGAACTACAATGAGCAGTTCTTC	CSACSWDENYNEQFF
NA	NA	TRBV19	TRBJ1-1	TGTGCCAGTAGAATGGAGGGTGGTGAAGCTTTCTTT	CASRMEGGEAFF
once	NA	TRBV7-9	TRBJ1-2	TGTGCCAGCAGCGCGGGGACGGCGATCTATGGCTACACCTTC	CASSAGTAIYGYTF
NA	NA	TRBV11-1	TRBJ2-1	TGTGCCAGCAGCTTAGCGGGCGCGAATGAGCAGTTCTTC	CASSLAGANEQFF
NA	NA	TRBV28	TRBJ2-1	TGTGCCAGCATCCCGACAGGAGGGGGCCATGAGCAGTTCTTC	CASIPTGGGHEQFF
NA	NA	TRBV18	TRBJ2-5	TGTGCCAGCTCAGCTACAGGGAACCAAGAGACCCAGTACTTC	CASSATGNQETQYF
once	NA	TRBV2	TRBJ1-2	TGTGCCAGCAGTGAACCAGGGGCCTATGGCTACACCTTC	CASSEPGAYGYTF
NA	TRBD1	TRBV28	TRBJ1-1	TGTGCCAGCAGCTTGGACAGGGAGGCCACTGAAGCTTTCTTT	CASSLDREATEAFF
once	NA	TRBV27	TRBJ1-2	TGTGCCAGCCGAGGGACGGGCGGGTATGGCTACACCTTC	CASRGTGGYGYTF
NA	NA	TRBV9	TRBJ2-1	TGTGCCAGCCAATGGCTGGGGACCGGGGATAATGAGCAGTTCTTC	CASQWLGTGDNEQFF
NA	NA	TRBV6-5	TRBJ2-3	TGTGCCAGCAGTTACTCCCTAGAGAGCACAGATACGCAGTATTTT	CASSYSLESTDTQYF
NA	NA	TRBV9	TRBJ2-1	TGTGCCAGCAGCGTAGCTGGGGGCACCGACAATGAGCAGTTCTTC	CASSVAGGTDNEQFF
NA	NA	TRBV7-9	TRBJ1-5	TGTGCCAGCAGTCCTGGCCAAGGCTATCAGCCCCAGCATTTT	CASSPGQGYQPQHF
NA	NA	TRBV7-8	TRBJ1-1	TGTGCCAGCAGCACCAGGGATCCCCACACTGAAGCTTTCTTT	CASSTRDPHTEAFF
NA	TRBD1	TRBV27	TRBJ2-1	TGTGCCAGCAGTAATAAACAGGGGATTGAGCAGTTCTTC	CASSNKQGIEQFF
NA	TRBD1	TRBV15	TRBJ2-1	TGTGCCACCAGCGGTGAGGACAGGGAGTTAGGGAATGAGCAGTTCTTC	CATSGEDRELGNEQFF
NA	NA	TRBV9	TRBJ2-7	TGTGCCAGCAGCGCCGCCGGACGCACCTACGAGCAGTACTTC	CASSAAGRTYEQYF
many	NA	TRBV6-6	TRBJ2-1	TGTGCCAGCAGTTACACCTTTTCGGGGGACTACAATGAGCAGTTCTTC	CASSYTFSGDYNEQFF
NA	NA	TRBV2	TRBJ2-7	TGTGCCAGCAGTGAATGGAAAGGAACCTTAAGTCCCTACGAGCAGTACTTC	CASSEWKGTLSPYEQYF
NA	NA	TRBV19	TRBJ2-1	TGTGCCAGTAGTATGCCTAGCTGGGGTGAGCAGTTCTTC	CASSMPSWGEQFF
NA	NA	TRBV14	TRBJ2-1	TGTGCCAGCAGCCAAGTGGCCTCTGGCTTTCCCAATGAGCAGTTCTTC	CASSQVASGFPNEQFF
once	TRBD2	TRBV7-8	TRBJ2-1	TGTGCCAGCAGCAGTAGCGGGAATCTCTACAATGAGCAGTTCTTC	CASSSSGNLYNEQFF
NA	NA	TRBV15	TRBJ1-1	TGTGCCACCAGCAGTAGACAAAACACTGAAGCTTTCTTT	CATSSRQNTEAFF
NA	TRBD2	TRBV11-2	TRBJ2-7	TGTGCCAGCAGCTTCGGCGGGAGGGTTCGGTACGAGCAGTACTTC	CASSFGGRVRYEQYF
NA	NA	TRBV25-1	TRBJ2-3	TGTGCCAGCAGTGGAGATAGCACAGATACGCAGTATTTT	CASSGDSTDTQYF
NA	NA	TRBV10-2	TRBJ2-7	TGCGCCACCAGCGGCTACGAGCAGTACTTC	CATSGYEQYF
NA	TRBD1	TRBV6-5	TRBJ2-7	TGTGCCAGCGCCTTGACAGGGGCCGAATCCTACGAGCAGTACTTC	CASALTGAESYEQYF
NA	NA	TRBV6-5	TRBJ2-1	TGTGCCAGCAGTTACGGCAGGGAGTGGTACAATGAGCAGTTCTTC	CASSYGREWYNEQFF
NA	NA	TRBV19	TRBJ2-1	TGTGCCAGTAGTATCCTGCCGGGGTCCGAGCAGTTCTTC	CASSILPGSEQFF
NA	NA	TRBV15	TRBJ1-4	TGTGCCACCAGCAGAGATCTAAGGAGCCTCAATGAAAAACTGTTTTTT	CATSRDLRSLNEKLFF
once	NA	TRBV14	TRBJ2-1	TGTGCCAGCAGCCAAGATAGGGACTGGCGAACATACAATGAGCAGTTCTTC	CASSQDRDWRTYNEQFF
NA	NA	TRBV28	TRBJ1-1	TGTGCCAGCAGCCCGGCAGGGAGGACTGAAGCTTTCTTT	CASSPAGRTEAFF
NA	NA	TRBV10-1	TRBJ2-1	TGCGCCAGCAGTCACACCGGTGCCAATGAGCAGTTCTTC	CASSHTGANEQFF